The entry below gives a single T cell receptor beta chain sequence along with its context. No antigen is known for it. This PCR relied on a set of 60 Vbeta primers and 13 Jbeta primers. Assay: immunoSEQ multiplex PCR; the TCRdb copy retains only in-frame clones and omits some. There are fewer than 250,000 clones in the sample; over 60% occur only once, and about 4.8% lies in the top ten. The ends were cut back, 8 bases at V and 0 bases at J, with 5 bases in the middle. The CDR3 runs to 11 residues. In germline, CDR1 is PRHDT, CDR2 FYEKMQ (reference sequence). This sample is drawn from a study of cytomegalovirus exposure and HLA in healthy donors. Study background: Of 398 genotyped donors, more than 70% clustered with self-reported Caucasian donors.

Study-level points and caveats: Earlier analysis looked at TCR beta V segments, and most were productive about 87% or about 30% of the time. Donor immune exposure was known only as CMV serostatus.

The chain employs TRBV13 and TRBJ2-7; TRBD2 is a possible D gene (5 bases). The sequence derives from a man younger than 45 in good health and CMV-seropositive. The sequenced material came from PBMCs. CDR3 DNA sequence: TGTGCCAGCGGGAGCTCCTACGAGCAGTACTTC. It encodes CASGSSYEQYF.